This entry is about one TCR beta chain. Antigen specificity is unknown. General study results and limits: Tumor Tregs overlapped most with tumor, then blood, naive CD4+ cells. The larger-cohort validation was restricted to a single TCR beta V-J rearrangement rather than whole repertoires.

Trimming at V came to 4 bases and at J to 6 bases, leaving 2 bases not matched to a gene. This CDR3 contains 13 residues. After constant-region reverse-primer amplification, full-length variable regions underwent semi-nested PCR with Nested Universal Primer A. TCRdb processed the 5' RACE reads anew with MiXCR; each CDR3 protein has one entry. The sample lists about 40,000 distinct CDR3 sequences, approximately 28% occurring once. The clonotype originates from a female donor with breast cancer. V is TRBV12-3 or TRBV12-4 and J is TRBJ2-7; 11 bases agree with TRBD2. What was sequenced was tumor-infiltrating memory CD4+ T cells sorted from the breast tumor. Subset meaning: memory CD4+ T cells, CD4+CD45RO+CD25-. The CDR3 here is CASSSTSGSEQYF. CDR3 nucleotides: TGTGCCAGCAGTTCTACTAGCGGGAGCGAGCAGTACTTC.